This T cell receptor beta chain was captured by sequencing in a study of T cell responses to AZD1222 COVID-19 vaccine. Study-level background: Pooling covered second doses at about 4 or about 12 weeks. Study results and caveats: Seropositive AZD1222 recipients at baseline numbered only five or six. Donors skewed white British and female; clonal diversity was possibly underestimated. Among vaccine-associated CD4 TCRs, coverage spanned spike, with dominance at 160-218 and 743-854.

As regards this clone: Its antigen remains unknown.

TCRdb's copy holds only in-frame clones and misses some; the assay was immunoSEQ multiplex PCR. Here the sample spans 97,000 or so clones, around 87% being singletons. CDR3 length: 17 amino acids. With V trimmed by 3 bases and J by 4 bases, 10 bases remained unmatched. CDR1 and CDR2 from the germline V gene are GTSNPN and SVGIG (reference sequence). This sample comprised peripheral blood, obtained on day 0 of AZD1222 vaccination. The V and J genes are TRBV30 and TRBJ2-2; 11 positions match TRBD1. The sequence was collected from an adult in good health. CDR3 in amino acids: CAWREDRGRISTGELFF. The CDR3 DNA follows: TGTGCCTGGAGGGAGGACAGGGGGCGAATCTCCACCGGGGAGCTGTTTTTT.